This T cell receptor beta chain was identified during a study of T cell responses to AZD1222 COVID-19 vaccine. Germline V CDR1 and CDR2: SGHTA, FQGNSA. The V end lost 2 bases, the J end lost 9 bases, and 17 bases lay between the germline ends. The CDR3 runs to 15 residues. Assay used: immunoSEQ multiplex PCR; TCRdb lists only in-frame clones, some missing. The sample has 95,000 to 150,000 clones; around 82% are singletons. Findings of the study overall: Without day 14 samples, only post-peak T cell repertoires were studied. Vaccine-related CD4 TCRs covered spike, predominating at 160-218 and 743-854.

Comments on this clone: Its antigen remains unidentified.

Sample: peripheral blood, taken on day 0 of AZD1222 vaccination. The rearrangement joins TRBV7-2 to TRBJ1-5, with D possibly matching TRBD1 (5 bases). The receptor was derived from an adult in good health. CDR3 amino acids: CASSLSLRAAGPQHF. The CDR3 bases are TGTGCCAGCAGCTTATCGCTCAGGGCGGCAGGGCCCCAGCATTTT. Drawing the rest from reference TRBV7-2 and TRBJ1-5, the complete variable domain is GAGVSQSPSNKVTEKGKDVELRCDPISGHTALYWYRQSLGQGLEFLIYFQGNSAPDKSGLPSDRFSAERTGGSVSTLTIQRTQQEDSAVYLCASSLSLRAAGPQHFGDGTRLSIL.